This paragraph covers one T cell receptor beta chain sequence. This sample stems from a study of T cell responses to AZD1222 COVID-19 vaccine. Clones were sequenced by immunoSEQ multiplex PCR, and TCRdb holds only the in-frame ones, with some missing. The table lists over 130,000 clones, roughly 90% of them singletons. Germline CDR1 SGHNT, CDR2 YYREEE (reference sequence). The CDR3 contains 14 residues. V lost 4 bases to trimming and J lost 0 bases, with 10 bases between them. This sample comprised peripheral blood, obtained 28 days after the second AZD1222 dose. V usage is TRBV5-4 and J usage is TRBJ1-2; D is unresolved. The source is an adult who received the AZD1222 COVID-19 vaccine. CDR3 in DNA: TGTGCCAGCAGCCCCCCGACCTCTAACTATGGCTACACCTTC. This codes for CASSPPTSNYGYTF.